The entry below gives a single TCR beta chain sequence along with its context. This clonotype showed up many times. The antigen it binds to is not known. No clone much larger than this one lies a single base away; base qualities are absent. The data were produced on an Illumina HiSeq 2000. Multiplex PCR amplification was used to generate the TCR beta chain libraries. High-throughput sequencing was used to analyze the amplified TCR beta chain products. TCRdb cleaned the public reads at Q25 with fastp, built clones with MiXCR and kept in-frame beta chains. Each entry merges the rows of one CDR3 protein and shows their most common DNA and genes. Recorded for this sample are 21,000 or so distinct CDR3 sequences; about 41% of them occurred a single time. The top ten hold approximately 25% of the sample. V is cut by 6 bases and J by 1 base, and the space between the germline ends is 9 bases. The CDR3 numbers 14 residues from cysteine through phenylalanine. The CDR3 DNA has 42 bases and is translated from base 1.

This entry belongs to a study of breast tumors, draining lymph nodes, adjacent tissues (dated by TCRdb to between 2015 and 2016). Describing the broader study: TCR beta repertoires were compared across tumor, adjacent nontumor tissue and axillary lymph nodes obtained from breast cancer patients. The study was designed to assess the relationships and possible T-cell exchange between tumor, surrounding tissue and draining lymph node repertoires in human breast cancer. Overall study results and their limits: The data were considered consistent with most tumor T cells being derived from the lymph node and subsequently expanding within tumor tissue. Tumor and nontumor tissue repertoires were found to be significantly more similar in luminal-like than in basal-like breast cancer. Tumor T-cell repertoires showed less diversity than lymph node repertoires and more diversity than nontumor tissue repertoires, and tumor T-cell repertoires showed preferential V and J gene usage. The conclusion that tumor T cells originate in lymph nodes was presented as consistent with a hypothesis rather than as directly demonstrated.

Sequencing was performed on breast tumor tissue. The sequence was obtained from a female donor with breast cancer. Some clones in this sample may be carry-over from other donors' samples. The receptor chain draws on TRBV12-3 or TRBV12-4 and TRBJ2-2; the D element might be TRBD1 or TRBD2, as each aligns at 5 bases. The CDR3 here reads CASRLRGNTGELFF. The bases are TGTGCCAGCAGATTGAGGGGGAACACCGGGGAGCTGTTTTTT.